A selection of T cell receptor beta chains follows, all from one sample in a study of blood T cell repertoires in COVID-19. TCRdb keeps only in-frame clones here, not all; method: immunoSEQ multiplex PCR. The sample lists 110,000 or so clones; more than 80% were seen once. The material sequenced was peripheral blood. These receptors were obtained from a woman aged 40 to 55 with acute or convalescent COVID-19. Each CDR3 is given with its conserved first and last residue. D genes are given only for firm matches. For some rows the clone size is stated as once, few or many, or as a class when expanded; others skip it.

TRBJ2-1,TRBD2,-,TRBV7-9,TGTGCCAGCAGCCCTCGGGGGACGGGGGGTAATGAGCAGTTCTTC,CASSPRGTGGNEQFF
TRBJ1-1,-,-,TRBV4-1,TGCGCCAGCAGCCAAGGCAGGGCTTTTAGGGACACTGAAGCTTTCTTT,CASSQGRAFRDTEAFF
TRBJ2-2,TRBD2,-,TRBV7-3,TGTGCCAGCAGCAAGTCTAGCGGACCCACCAGGGAGCTGTTTTTT,CASSKSSGPTRELFF
TRBJ1-5,-,-,TRBV19,TGTGCCAGTAGTCCCGGCAGGGTCGATCAGCCCCAGCATTTT,CASSPGRVDQPQHF
TRBJ2-5,TRBD2,-,TRBV2,TGTGCCAGCAGTGAAGTCCTAGCGGGGGGCTGGGAGACCCAGTACTTC,CASSEVLAGGWETQYF
TRBJ2-7,-,-,TRBV18,TGTGCCAGCTCATCTATCCCGACACGCTCCTACGAGCAGTACTTC,CASSSIPTRSYEQYF
TRBJ1-2,TRBD1,-,TRBV5-5,TGTGCCAGCAGCTCGGGACAGGGAGGCCTCTTGAATGGCTACACCTTC,CASSSGQGGLLNGYTF
TRBJ2-3,-,-,TRBV6-5,TGTGCCAGCAGCCAGAACGGACACCGCACAGATACGCAGTATTTT,CASSQNGHRTDTQYF
TRBJ1-2,-,-,TRBV4-1,TGCGCCAGCAGCCAAGTCCCGGACAACGGGTTCTATGGCTACACCTTC,CASSQVPDNGFYGYTF
TRBJ2-1,-,-,TRBV7-8,TGTGCCAGCAGCTTGAGGGGGGGATCCCAGTCGTCCCATGAGCAGTTCTTC,CASSLRGGSQSSHEQFF
TRBJ2-2,TRBD2,many,TRBV19,TGTGCCAGTACCAACACTATACCGGGGGGTAACACCGGGGAGCTGTTTTTT,CASTNTIPGGNTGELFF
TRBJ1-6,TRBD1,-,TRBV6-5,TGTGCCACCGACAGGGGGGGATTTTATAATTCACCCCTCCACTTT,CATDRGGFYNSPLHF
TRBJ1-3,-,-,TRBV7-2,TGTGCCAGCAGCTTACCCAATGGAAACACCATATATTTT,CASSLPNGNTIYF
TRBJ1-2,-,-,TRBV7-8,TGTGCCAGCAGCTTAGGCAGAAACTATGGCTACACCTTC,CASSLGRNYGYTF
TRBJ1-4,-,-,TRBV2,TGTGCCAGCAGTGAACGGGGGGCCTCGGGAAAACTGTTTTTT,CASSERGASGKLFF
TRBJ2-1,-,-,TRBV6-5,TGTGCCAGCAGTATACAGGTCTACGAGCAGTTCTTC,CASSIQVYEQFF
TRBJ2-1,-,-,TRBV9,TGTGCCAGCAGCGTAGGAATAGGGGGCTACAATGAGCAGTTCTTC,CASSVGIGGYNEQFF
TRBJ1-3,TRBD1,-,TRBV5-1,TGCGCCAGCAGCTACGGACAGGGGGCCTCTGGAAACACCATATATTTT,CASSYGQGASGNTIYF
TRBJ1-1,-,-,TRBV25-1,TGTGCCAGCAGGAGGGTTGGGGTAGGGACTGAAGCTTTCTTT,CASRRVGVGTEAFF
TRBJ2-3,-,few,TRBV19,TGTGCCAGTAGTATGTGGGTTGGCGGGGCGGCAGATACGCAGTATTTT,CASSMWVGGAADTQYF
TRBJ2-1,-,-,TRBV19,TGTGCCAGTACCGACCGGGGGACTTGGGACAATGAGCAGTTCTTC,CASTDRGTWDNEQFF
TRBJ2-3,TRBD2,-,TRBV9,TGTGCCAGCTCACGGACTAGTTATTCCTTCAGTACAGATACGCAGTATTTT,CASSRTSYSFSTDTQYF